A selection of T cell receptor beta chains follows, all from one sample in a study of CD8+ T cells in alopecia areata. Sequencing was performed with immunoSEQ multiplex PCR; in TCRdb, only in-frame clones are kept and a portion is missing. Here the sample spans about 150,000 clones, under 60% being singletons. This material consisted of CD8+ T cells sorted from blood, taken at week 0. The receptors were gathered from a human donor with alopecia areata. Each CDR3 is given with its conserved first and last residue. D genes are given only for firm matches. The size field is filled for only some rows; it gives once, few, many or a size class.

d_call clone_size j_call v_call cdr3_aa cdr3_nt
. . TRBJ2-1 TRBV30 CAWSLALNEQFF TGTGCCTGGAGTTTGGCTTTGAATGAGCAGTTCTTC
TRBD1 . TRBJ1-1 TRBV30 CAWTALRGTEAFF TGTGCCTGGACTGCCCTCAGGGGGACTGAAGCTTTCTTT
. . TRBJ2-2 TRBV11-2 CASSLSRPGELFF TGTGCCAGCAGCTTGAGTCGCCCCGGGGAGCTGTTTTTT
. . TRBJ2-1 TRBV7-9 CASSLQAVIGNEQFF TGTGCCAGCAGCTTACAAGCGGTAATCGGGAATGAGCAGTTCTTC
. few TRBJ2-2 TRBV7-6 CASSEHGGVRDTGELFF TGTGCCAGCAGCGAGCATGGGGGAGTTAGGGACACCGGGGAGCTGTTTTTT
TRBD2 . TRBJ2-3 TRBV7-2 CASSRAGATDTQYF TGTGCCAGCAGTCGAGCGGGGGCCACAGATACGCAGTATTTT
. . TRBJ1-2 TRBV29-1 CSVGGAVGYGYTF TGCAGCGTAGGAGGGGCCGTTGGTTATGGCTACACCTTC
. . TRBJ2-5 TRBV19 CASNFRAERDETQYF TGTGCCAGTAATTTCCGGGCGGAGAGGGATGAGACCCAGTACTTC
. . TRBJ1-2 TRBV5-1 CASSPDPGDYGYTF TGCGCCAGCAGCCCAGACCCAGGGGACTATGGCTACACCTTC
TRBD1 . TRBJ2-2 TRBV29-1 CSVRQGSSGELFF TGCAGCGTTCGACAGGGCTCGTCCGGGGAGCTGTTTTTT
. . TRBJ2-1 TRBV30 CAWSVGTPGGREQFF TGTGCCTGGAGTGTCGGGACCCCCGGCGGGCGTGAGCAGTTCTTC
. . TRBJ2-1 TRBV30 CAWSKRGNDYNEQFF TGTGCCTGGAGTAAAAGGGGTAATGACTACAATGAGCAGTTCTTC
. few TRBJ2-7 TRBV19 CASSRDLTYEQYF TGTGCCAGTAGCCGGGACCTAACCTACGAGCAGTACTTC
TRBD1 . TRBJ1-5 TRBV27 CASRGQGSNQPQHF TGTGCCAGCAGGGGACAGGGAAGCAATCAGCCCCAGCATTTT
. . TRBJ2-7 TRBV9 CASSATGREQYF TGTGCCAGCAGCGCGACAGGACGCGAGCAGTACTTC
. few TRBJ1-1 TRBV30 CAWTVDWSTEAFF TGTGCCTGGACCGTCGACTGGAGCACTGAAGCTTTCTTT
. . TRBJ1-2 TRBV29-1 CSVEWQDNYGYTF TGCAGCGTTGAATGGCAGGACAACTATGGCTACACCTTC
TRBD2 . TRBJ2-3 TRBV4-3 CASSQDSGGADTQYF TGCGCCAGCAGCCAAGATAGCGGGGGGGCAGATACGCAGTATTTT
. few TRBJ2-7 TRBV6-6 CASVGQEGGEQYF TGTGCCAGCGTCGGGCAGGAGGGTGGCGAGCAGTACTTC
. . TRBJ1-5 TRBV29-1 CSVSQGSGQPQHF TGCAGCGTTTCACAGGGAAGCGGACAGCCCCAGCATTTT
. . TRBJ2-7 TRBV9 CASSVGGSYEQYF TGTGCCAGCAGCGTAGGCGGCAGCTACGAGCAGTACTTC
TRBD2 . TRBJ2-7 TRBV9 CASSVTSDHYEQYF TGTGCCAGCAGCGTGACTAGCGACCACTACGAGCAGTACTTC
. few TRBJ2-6 TRBV29-1 CSVECFVLTF TGCAGCGTTGAGTGTTTCGTCCTGACTTTC
TRBD1 . TRBJ2-1 TRBV11-2 CASSLGQGAVDEQFF TGTGCCAGCAGCTTGGGACAGGGGGCAGTTGATGAGCAGTTCTTC
. . TRBJ2-3 TRBV5-1 CASSLEGGTDTQYF TGCGCCAGCAGCTTGGAGGGGGGCACAGATACGCAGTATTTT
TRBD2 . TRBJ2-3 TRBV30 CAWRPLAGSLGQYF TGTGCCTGGAGGCCACTAGCGGGGTCTCTGGGGCAGTATTTT
. . TRBJ2-6 TRBV5-1 CASSLGGAPGANVLTF TGCGCCAGCAGCTTGGGTGGGGCACCGGGGGCCAACGTCCTGACTTTC
. few TRBJ2-7 TRBV4-3 CASSQDRGTYEQYF TGCGCCAGCAGCCAAGATCGGGGGACCTACGAGCAGTACTTC
TRBD1 . TRBJ1-1 TRBV29-1 CSVGTGRTEAFF TGCAGCGTCGGGACAGGGAGGACTGAAGCTTTCTTT
. . TRBJ2-5 TRBV10-3 CAISEGTLGIQETQYF TGTGCCATCAGTGAGGGTACGTTGGGTATCCAAGAGACCCAGTACTTC
TRBD2 . TRBJ2-1 TRBV9 CASSVEWGSGDRNEQFF TGTGCCAGCAGCGTAGAGTGGGGGAGCGGGGATAGAAATGAGCAGTTCTTC
TRBD1 . TRBJ2-2 TRBV25-1 CASTSGTANTGELFF TGTGCCAGCACCTCCGGGACAGCTAACACCGGGGAGCTGTTTTTT
. few TRBJ2-3 TRBV29-1 CSVEENTSKYF TGCAGCGTTGAAGAGAACACGTCAAAGTATTTT
. . TRBJ1-1 TRBV7-8 CASSPRAGRWAFF TGTGCCAGCAGCCCCCGGGCAGGCCGCTGGGCTTTCTTT
TRBD1 . TRBJ1-2 TRBV30 CASTGVSNYGYTF TGTGCCTCAACAGGGGTATCAAACTATGGCTACACCTTC
. . TRBJ2-3 TRBV11-2 CASSLGSTDTQYF TGTGCCAGCAGCTTAGGCAGCACAGATACGCAGTATTTT
. . TRBJ1-5 TRBV19 CASSSAGTSQPQHF TGTGCCAGTAGTTCGGCAGGGACCTCACAGCCCCAGCATTTT
. few TRBJ2-5 TRBV15 CATSRDGVQETQYF TGTGCCACCAGCAGAGATGGGGTTCAAGAGACCCAGTACTTC
TRBD1 . TRBJ2-1 TRBV19 CASSIGPGQASNEQFF TGTGCCAGTAGTATAGGACCGGGACAGGCCTCCAATGAGCAGTTCTTC
. . TRBJ1-5 TRBV13 CASSTGPSPQHF TGTGCCAGCAGCACGGGCCCGTCGCCCCAGCATTTT
. few TRBJ2-3 TRBV29-1 CSVLTLGVDTQYF TGCAGCGTTCTGACATTAGGAGTAGATACGCAGTATTTT
. . TRBJ2-5 TRBV29-1 CSVEDSSGTPRETQYF TGCAGCGTTGAAGATTCTTCCGGGACACCCAGGGAGACCCAGTACTTC
. . TRBJ2-2 TRBV30 CAWTFEMGAGELFF TGTGCCTGGACCTTCGAGATGGGTGCCGGGGAGCTGTTTTTT
. . TRBJ2-5 TRBV11-2 CASSLLETQYF TGTGCCAGCAGCCTGTTGGAGACCCAGTACTTC
. . TRBJ2-2 TRBV6-5 CASSYVYTGELFF TGTGCCAGCAGTTACGTATACACCGGGGAGCTGTTTTTT
. few TRBJ2-7 TRBV30 CAYIGNRAYEQYF TGTGCCTATATCGGGAACAGGGCCTACGAGCAGTACTTC
TRBD1 . TRBJ1-5 TRBV5-6 CASSLGTTGGQPQHF TGTGCCAGCAGCTTGGGTACGACAGGGGGTCAGCCCCAGCATTTT
TRBD1 . TRBJ2-1 TRBV29-1 CSFRGREQFF TGCAGTTTCAGGGGGCGAGAGCAGTTCTTC
. once TRBJ1-1 TRBV6-5 CASSQGGAGNPEAFF TGTGCCAGCAGTCAAGGGGGAGCAGGGAACCCTGAAGCTTTCTTT
. . TRBJ1-4 TRBV29-1 CSALDITTNEKLFF TGCAGCGCCTTGGATATTACAACTAATGAAAAACTGTTTTTT
. few TRBJ1-1 TRBV19 CASSPRQGVAEAFF TGTGCCAGTAGTCCCAGGCAGGGTGTCGCTGAAGCTTTCTTT
. . TRBJ1-2 TRBV7-9 CASSLAQGTSGYTF TGTGCCAGCAGCTTAGCGCAGGGTACGAGTGGCTACACCTTC
TRBD1 few TRBJ1-2 TRBV9 CASSDPSAGGGFYGYTF TGTGCCAGCAGCGACCCATCGGCAGGGGGAGGATTTTATGGCTACACCTTC
TRBD1 . TRBJ1-2 TRBV23-1 CASSQADRQNGYGYTF TGCGCCAGCAGTCAAGCGGACAGGCAAAACGGATATGGCTACACCTTC
. . TRBJ2-6 TRBV27 CASSLGPNRVLTF TGTGCCAGCAGTTTGGGGCCTAACAGGGTCCTGACTTTC
. . TRBJ1-5 TRBV4-1 CASSQDITYQPQHF TGCGCCAGCAGCCAGGACATTACTTATCAGCCCCAGCATTTT
. . TRBJ1-2 TRBV7-9 CASSFGQSDYGYTF TGTGCCAGCAGCTTCGGACAGTCGGACTATGGCTACACCTTC